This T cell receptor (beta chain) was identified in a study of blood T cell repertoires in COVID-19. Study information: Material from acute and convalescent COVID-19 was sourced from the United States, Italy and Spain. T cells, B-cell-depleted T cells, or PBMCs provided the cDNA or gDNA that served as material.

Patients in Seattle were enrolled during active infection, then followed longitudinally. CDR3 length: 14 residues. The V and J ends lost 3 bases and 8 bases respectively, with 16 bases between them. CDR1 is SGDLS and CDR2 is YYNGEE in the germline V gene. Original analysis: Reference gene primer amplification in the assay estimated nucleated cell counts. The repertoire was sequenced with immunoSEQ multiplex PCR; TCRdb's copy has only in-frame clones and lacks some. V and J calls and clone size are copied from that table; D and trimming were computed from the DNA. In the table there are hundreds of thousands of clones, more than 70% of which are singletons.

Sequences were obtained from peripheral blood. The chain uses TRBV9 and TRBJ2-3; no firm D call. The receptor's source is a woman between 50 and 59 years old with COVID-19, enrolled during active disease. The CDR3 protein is CASSADLNLPTQYF. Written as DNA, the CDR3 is TGTGCCAGCAGCGCAGATTTAAACCTGCCTACGCAGTATTTT.